Below, 18 T cell receptor beta chains from the same sample are listed, as sequenced in a study of cytomegalovirus exposure and HLA in healthy donors. PCR was performed using 60 Vbeta and 13 Jbeta primers. Data came from immunoSEQ multiplex PCR; TCRdb stores just in-frame clones and leaves some out. The sample lists about 160,000 clones, roughly four fifths occurring once. Material for sequencing was PBMCs. The source is a female donor in good health and CMV-seronegative.

The V gene is TRBV6-5, the J gene TRBJ1-5; D remains ambiguous. The V end lost 3 bases, the J end lost 0 bases, and 9 bases lay between the germline ends. The V gene's germline CDR1 is MNHEY and CDR2 SVGAGI. The CDR3 consists of 15 residues. The CDR3 sequence: CASSYRYLSNQPQHF. CDR3 sequence (DNA): TGTGCCAGCAGTTATAGATACCTTAGCAATCAGCCCCAGCATTTT.

The rearrangement joins TRBV19 to TRBJ2-2; 7 bases match TRBD1. The germline gives CDR1 LNHDA, CDR2 SQIVND (reference sequence). The J segment lost 1 base and the V segment lost 6 bases, leaving 5 bases of the junction unmatched. The CDR3 totals 15 residues. CDR3 loop: CASSPGQMNTGELFF. For the CDR3, the DNA is TGTGCCAGTAGCCCGGGACAGATGAACACCGGGGAGCTGTTTTTT.

This clone has only a few counts. The chain recombines TRBV4-1 with TRBJ2-3; 10 bases agree with TRBD2. The ends lost 6 bases at V and 6 bases at J; junction bases unmatched: 9. This CDR3 has 15 amino acids. Looked up from germline, CDR1 is MGHRA and CDR2 is YSYEKL. The CDR3: CASRTGGLATDTQYF. CDR3 DNA sequence: TGCGCCAGCAGAACAGGGGGACTAGCGACCGATACGCAGTATTTT.

This chain joins TRBV7-8 and TRBJ2-7, with 7 bases lining up with TRBD2. This CDR3 spans 15 amino acids. Trimming cost V 1 base and J 7 bases; bases outside gene matches: 10. In germline, CDR1 is SGHVS, CDR2 FQNEAQ. The CDR3 coding sequence is TGTGCCAGCAGCTTAGGCCTAGCGGCAATGGGGGAGCAGTACTTC. This gives the protein CASSLGLAAMGEQYF.

V is TRBV7-6 and J is TRBJ2-1; D is possibly TRBD2 (6 bases). V was pared by 1 base and J by 13 bases, with 11 bases between. The CDR3 is 12 amino acids. Germline CDR1 and CDR2: SGHVS and FNYEAQ. The DNA of the CDR3 is TGTGCCAGCAGCTTAGATGGGACTGATCAGTTCTTC. Translated: CASSLDGTDQFF.

The V gene is TRBV9, the J gene TRBJ1-3; no definite D call. Per germline, CDR1 SGDLS and CDR2 YYNGEE. The CDR3 length is 16 residues. V lost 2 bases, J lost 0 bases, and 12 bases lay in between. The CDR3 spells CASSVGLTYSGNTIYF. The CDR3 region has the DNA TGTGCCAGCAGCGTCGGACTGACCTACTCTGGAAACACCATATATTTT.

The rearrangement links TRBV2 to TRBJ2-5; 11 nucleotides match TRBD1. J was trimmed by 4 bases and V by 5 bases; bases with no gene match: 6. CDR1 is SNHLY and CDR2 is FYNNEI in the germline V gene. CDR3 length equals 15 residues. CDR3 protein: CASSPGTGGSETQYF. In nucleotides, the CDR3 is TGTGCCAGCAGTCCTGGGACAGGGGGTTCAGAGACCCAGTACTTC. Supplemented by reference TRBV2 and TRBJ2-5, the full variable domain reads EPEVTQTPSHQVTQMGQEVILRCVPISNHLYFYWYRQILGQKVEFLVSFYNNEISEKSEIFDDQFSVERPDGSNFTLKIRSTKLEDSAMYFCASSPGTGGSETQYFGPGTRLLVL.

The chain recombines TRBV19 with TRBJ1-2; 11 bases agree with TRBD1. J lost 7 bases, V lost 6 bases, and 7 bases had no gene match. This CDR3 contains 14 residues. Looked up from germline, CDR1 is LNHDA and CDR2 is SQIVND (reference sequence). CDR3 sequence: CASSGQGALGGYTF. CDR3 in DNA: TGTGCCAGTAGCGGACAGGGGGCTTTGGGTGGCTACACCTTC. The full variable domain, rest sourced from reference TRBV19 and TRBJ1-2, is DGGITQSPKYLFRKEGQNVTLSCEQNLNHDAMYWYRQDPGQGLRLIYYSQIVNDFQKGDIAEGYSVSREKKESFPLTVTSAQKNPTAFYLCASSGQGALGGYTFGSGTRLTVV.

This clone was recorded only once. The chain joins TRBV9 to TRBJ2-1; TRBD1 might be the D (5 bases). Germline-derived CDR1 and CDR2 are SGDLS and YYNGEE. The CDR3 covers 14 residues. With 0 bases removed from V and 10 bases from J, the gap between germline ends came to 14 bases. CDR3: CASSVGTGRREQFF. The CDR3 region has the DNA TGTGCCAGCAGCGTAGGTACAGGCCGGAGAGAGCAGTTCTTC. Filled out from reference TRBV9 and TRBJ2-1, the complete variable domain reads DSGVTQTPKHLITATGQRVTLRCSPRSGDLSVYWYQQSLDQGLQFLIQYYNGEERAKGNILERFSAQQFPDLHSELNLSSLELGDSALYFCASSVGTGRREQFFGPGTRLTVL.

The chain uses TRBV5-1 and TRBJ2-7, with 8 bases aligning to TRBD1. V gave up 4 bases and J gave up 6 bases; unmatched junction bases: 9. CDR1 SGHRS and CDR2 YFSETQ come from the germline V gene. The CDR3 consists of 14 residues. CDR3: CASSRGQDPSEQYF. CDR3 nucleotide sequence: TGCGCCAGCAGCCGGGGACAGGACCCCTCCGAGCAGTACTTC.

The gene calls are TRBV7-2 and TRBJ2-3, with D maybe TRBD1 (5 bases). Trimming took off 6 bases at V and 2 bases at J, with 9 bases between the two ends. There are 13 residues in the CDR3. The V gene's germline CDR1 is SGHTA and CDR2 FQGNSA. In nucleotides, the CDR3 is TGTGCCAGCAGACAGGAGTTCACAGATACGCAGTATTTT. Translating it yields CASRQEFTDTQYF.

This chain connects TRBV14 to TRBJ2-3; possible D gene TRBD2, 5 bases. Germline assignment: CDR1 SGHDN and CDR2 FVKESK. V was clipped by 1 base and J by 2 bases, with 13 bases between them. This CDR3 has 16 residues. The CDR3 reads CASSQGAGLPTDTQYF. The CDR3 DNA reads as TGTGCCAGCAGCCAAGGGGCCGGACTCCCCACAGATACGCAGTATTTT. The full variable domain, completed using reference TRBV14 and TRBJ2-3, is EAGVTQFPSHSVIEKGQTVTLRCDPISGHDNLYWYRRVMGKEIKFLLHFVKESKQDESGMPNNRFLAERTGGTYSTLKVQPAELEDSGVYFCASSQGAGLPTDTQYFGPGTRLTVL.

The chain joins TRBV18 to TRBJ2-3; D remains ambiguous. Germline CDR1 and CDR2: KGHSH and LQKENI. V was cut by 0 bases and J by 1 base, with 8 bases left in between. This CDR3 region has 15 residues. CDR3 DNA: TGTGCCAGCTCACCACCGTCAGGCGGCACAGATACGCAGTATTTT. As protein: CASSPPSGGTDTQYF.

The chain uses TRBV7-9 and TRBJ2-3; D might be TRBD1 (6 bases). Germline CDR1 reads SEHNR; CDR2 reads FQNEAQ (reference sequence). V was pared by 5 bases and J by 2 bases, with 14 bases between. This CDR3 is built from 15 residues. The CDR3 region is CASSTRGQVTDTQYF. CDR3 bases: TGTGCCAGCAGCACCCGGGGACAAGTCACAGATACGCAGTATTTT.

This rearrangement joins TRBV28 to TRBJ1-1; TRBD1 might be the D (6 bases). The CDR3 runs to 16 residues. V lost 8 bases, J lost 0 bases, and 19 bases lay in between. Per the germline V gene, CDR1 is MDHEN and CDR2 is SYDVKM. CDR3 nucleotides: TGTGCCAGCCCTCCTCGGGACATACGTATGAACACTGAAGCTTTCTTT. This codes for CASPPRDIRMNTEAFF. Variable domain in full (rest from reference TRBV28 and TRBJ1-1): DVKVTQSSRYLVKRTGEKVFLECVQDMDHENMFWYRQDPGLGLRLIYFSYDVKMKEKGDIPEGYSVSREKKERFSLILESASTNQTSMYLCASPPRDIRMNTEAFFGQGTRLTVV.

V usage is TRBV2 and J usage is TRBJ2-2; 10 bases align to TRBD2. Per germline, CDR1 SNHLY and CDR2 FYNNEI. The CDR3 sequence is 14 residues long. V dropped 10 bases and J dropped 5; count of bases not matched to a gene: 7. CDR3 nucleotides: TGTGCCATCAGAGGGACTAGCGAGACCGGGGAGCTGTTTTTT. As protein: CAIRGTSETGELFF.

The J gene is TRBJ1-2, the V gene TRBV7-2; D might be TRBD1 (5 bases). In germline, CDR1 is SGHTA, CDR2 FQGNSA. The CDR3 spans 15 residues. The V end was cut by 0 bases, the J end by 8 bases, with 16 bases between. The CDR3 DNA sequence: TGTGCCAGCAGCTTAGCGATGGAGGGGAGCTACGGCTACACCTTC. Encoded protein: CASSLAMEGSYGYTF.

CDR3 in amino acids: CASGAGGGGANVLTF. CDR3 DNA: TGTGCCAGTGGGGCCGGGGGGGGCGGGGCCAACGTCCTGACTTTC. This chain uses TRBV2 with TRBJ2-6, with 8 nucleotides matching TRBD2. CDR3 length: 15 amino acids. V lost 9 bases to trimming and J lost 4 bases; unmatched junction nucleotides: 8. The germline V gene encodes CDR1 SNHLY and CDR2 FYNNEI.